One T cell receptor beta chain is described in this entry. This record belongs to a study of blood T cell repertoires in COVID-19. This CDR3 spans 16 amino acids. Germline CDR1 and CDR2: ENHRY and SYGVKD. The V and J ends lost 7 bases and 3 bases respectively, with 18 bases between them. Methods used by the authors: From reference gene primer amplification, estimates of nucleated cell counts were derived. Assay used: immunoSEQ multiplex PCR; TCRdb lists only in-frame clones, some missing. From that table come the V and J calls and clone size; the DNA was used to work out D and trimming. The table lists around 260,000 clones, about four fifths of them singletons. One Seattle source followed patients from active infection through their disease course.

The material sequenced was peripheral blood. This receptor was identified in a person between 65 and 80 years old with COVID-19, enrolled during active disease. The gene calls are TRBV10-3 and TRBJ2-2; tentatively, D is TRBD2 (5 bases). The CDR3: CAIKSGRSTDTGELFF. In nucleotides, the CDR3 is TGTGCCATCAAATCGGGAAGGAGTACGGACACCGGGGAGCTGTTTTTT.